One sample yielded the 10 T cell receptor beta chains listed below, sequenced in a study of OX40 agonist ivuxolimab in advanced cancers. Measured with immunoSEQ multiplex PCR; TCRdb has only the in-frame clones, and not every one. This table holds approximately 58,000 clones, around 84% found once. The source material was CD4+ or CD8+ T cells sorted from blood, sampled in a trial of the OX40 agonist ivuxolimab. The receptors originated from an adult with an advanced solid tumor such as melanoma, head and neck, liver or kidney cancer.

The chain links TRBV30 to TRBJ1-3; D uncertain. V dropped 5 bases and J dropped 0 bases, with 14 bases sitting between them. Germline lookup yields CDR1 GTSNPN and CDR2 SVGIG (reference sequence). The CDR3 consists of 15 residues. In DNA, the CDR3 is TGTGCCTGGGGAATGAACCGGGACTCTGGAAACACCATATATTTT. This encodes CAWGMNRDSGNTIYF.

DNA for the CDR3: TGTGCCAGCAGCGTCCGGGACAGCAACTACGAGCAGTACTTC. Translation: CASSVRDSNYEQYF. The chain uses TRBV9 and TRBJ2-7, with 7 bases matching TRBD1. Germline V gene sequence: CDR1 SGDLS, CDR2 YYNGEE. The CDR3 length is 14 residues. V was clipped by 2 bases and J by 3 bases; unmatched bases: 5. Full variable domain (remainder filled in from reference TRBV9 and TRBJ2-7): DSGVTQTPKHLITATGQRVTLRCSPRSGDLSVYWYQQSLDQGLQFLIQYYNGEERAKGNILERFSAQQFPDLHSELNLSSLELGDSALYFCASSVRDSNYEQYFGPGTRLTVT.

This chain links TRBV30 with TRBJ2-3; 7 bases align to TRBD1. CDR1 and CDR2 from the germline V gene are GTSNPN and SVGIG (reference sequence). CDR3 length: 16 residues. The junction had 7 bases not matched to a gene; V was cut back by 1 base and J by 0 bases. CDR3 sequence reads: CAWSGRWTGSTDTQYF. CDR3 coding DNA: TGTGCCTGGAGTGGACGTTGGACAGGAAGCACAGATACGCAGTATTTT.

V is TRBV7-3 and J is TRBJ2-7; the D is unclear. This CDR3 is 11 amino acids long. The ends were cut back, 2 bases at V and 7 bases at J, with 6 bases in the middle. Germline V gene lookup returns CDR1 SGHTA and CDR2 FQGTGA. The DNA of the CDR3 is TGTGCCAGCAGCTTAGTTGTTGAGCAGTACTTC. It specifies CASSLVVEQYF.

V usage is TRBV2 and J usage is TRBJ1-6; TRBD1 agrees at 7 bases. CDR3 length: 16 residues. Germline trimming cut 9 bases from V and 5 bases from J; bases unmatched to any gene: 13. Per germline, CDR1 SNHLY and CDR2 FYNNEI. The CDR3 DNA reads TGTGCCAGTTCCAACCCCGGGACAGCAAATAATTCACCCCTCCACTTT. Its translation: CASSNPGTANNSPLHF. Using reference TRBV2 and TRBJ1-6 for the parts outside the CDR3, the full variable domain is EPEVTQTPSHQVTQMGQEVILRCVPISNHLYFYWYRQILGQKVEFLVSFYNNEISEKSEIFDDQFSVERPDGSNFTLKIRSTKLEDSAMYFCASSNPGTANNSPLHFGNGTRLTVT.

CDR3 protein: CASSSTGREGDIQYF. CDR3 coding DNA: TGTGCCAGCAGCTCCACGGGACGAGAAGGGGACATTCAGTACTTC. The chain employs TRBV9 and TRBJ2-4; perhaps D is TRBD1 or TRBD2 (5 bases each). This CDR3 has 15 amino acids. V was cut by 4 bases and J by 8 bases, with 19 bases left in between. The germline CDR1 and CDR2 sequences are SGDLS and YYNGEE.

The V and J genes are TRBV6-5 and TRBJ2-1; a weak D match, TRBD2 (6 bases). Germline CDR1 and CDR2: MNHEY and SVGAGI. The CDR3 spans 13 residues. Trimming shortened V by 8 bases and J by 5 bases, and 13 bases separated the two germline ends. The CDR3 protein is CASSRLGNNEQFF. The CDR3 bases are TGTGCCAGCTCGAGACTAGGAAACAATGAGCAGTTCTTC.

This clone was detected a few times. CDR3 coding DNA: TGCGCCAGCAGTGAGTCAAGGCAGGCCGGGTTCTACGAGCAGTACTTC. Amino acid sequence: CASSESRQAGFYEQYF. The chain combines TRBV10-1 with TRBJ2-7; D not resolved. The CDR3 sequence is 16 residues long. The V gene's germline CDR1 is WNHNN and CDR2 SYGVQD (reference sequence). With 0 bases removed from V and 3 bases from J, the gap between germline ends came to 15 bases.

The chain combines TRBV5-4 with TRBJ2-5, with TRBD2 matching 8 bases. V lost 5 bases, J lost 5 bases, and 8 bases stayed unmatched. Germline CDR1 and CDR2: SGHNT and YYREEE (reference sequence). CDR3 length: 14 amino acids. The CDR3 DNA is TGTGCCAGCAGTGGTAACGGGGGGGCGGAGACCCAGTACTTC. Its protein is CASSGNGGAETQYF.

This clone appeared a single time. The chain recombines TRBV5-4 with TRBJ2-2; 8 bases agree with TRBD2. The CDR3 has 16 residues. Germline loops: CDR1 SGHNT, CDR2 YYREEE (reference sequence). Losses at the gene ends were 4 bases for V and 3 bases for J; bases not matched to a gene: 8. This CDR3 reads CASSRGPAGDTGELFF. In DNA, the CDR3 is TGTGCCAGCAGCCGCGGCCCAGCGGGAGACACCGGGGAGCTGTTTTTT.